This TCR beta chain was sequenced in a study of response to subunit inactivated influenza vaccine (dated by TCRdb to 2017 to 2018). In terms of the full investigation: Deep quantitative profiling of the T cell receptor repertoire was used in the study to follow responses to a trivalent subunit inactivated influenza vaccine.

What the study reported, not specific to this receptor: According to the authors, only a limited number of new T cells may be recruited by each seasonal influenza vaccination.

The CDR3 sequence holds 16 residues, the cysteine and phenylalanine included. The CDR3 DNA has 48 bases and is translated from base 1. V lost 2 bases and J lost 6 bases, and the count of bases not matched to a germline gene is 7. The germline V gene gives CDR1 as LGHNT and CDR2 as FRNRAP. The receptor library was made with RT-PCR. The reads were generated on an Illumina HiSeq 2500. TCRdb reprocessing: public reads trimmed at Q25 with fastp, clones called with MiXCR, in-frame beta chains kept. Rows with one shared CDR3 protein collapse into an entry with the most common genes and DNA. For this sample there are around 530,000 distinct CDR3 sequences; approximately 12% appear just once. The ten largest clones capture 9.5% to 13% of the sample. Remarks on this clonotype: Its antigen is unknown. One base away there is no much larger clone; base qualities are not given.

The sequence joins TRBV12-5 to TRBJ2-2; 9 junctional bases match TRBD2. The source was PBMCs from blood, collected on the day of vaccination. The source is a man aged 50 to 59 who received an inactivated influenza vaccine. Donor details come from another sample of the same person, matched by shared clones. The bases read TGTGCTAGTGGTTTGTTAGCGGGAGATCGGGCCGGGGAGCTGTTTTTT. It is translated as CASGLLAGDRAGELFF.